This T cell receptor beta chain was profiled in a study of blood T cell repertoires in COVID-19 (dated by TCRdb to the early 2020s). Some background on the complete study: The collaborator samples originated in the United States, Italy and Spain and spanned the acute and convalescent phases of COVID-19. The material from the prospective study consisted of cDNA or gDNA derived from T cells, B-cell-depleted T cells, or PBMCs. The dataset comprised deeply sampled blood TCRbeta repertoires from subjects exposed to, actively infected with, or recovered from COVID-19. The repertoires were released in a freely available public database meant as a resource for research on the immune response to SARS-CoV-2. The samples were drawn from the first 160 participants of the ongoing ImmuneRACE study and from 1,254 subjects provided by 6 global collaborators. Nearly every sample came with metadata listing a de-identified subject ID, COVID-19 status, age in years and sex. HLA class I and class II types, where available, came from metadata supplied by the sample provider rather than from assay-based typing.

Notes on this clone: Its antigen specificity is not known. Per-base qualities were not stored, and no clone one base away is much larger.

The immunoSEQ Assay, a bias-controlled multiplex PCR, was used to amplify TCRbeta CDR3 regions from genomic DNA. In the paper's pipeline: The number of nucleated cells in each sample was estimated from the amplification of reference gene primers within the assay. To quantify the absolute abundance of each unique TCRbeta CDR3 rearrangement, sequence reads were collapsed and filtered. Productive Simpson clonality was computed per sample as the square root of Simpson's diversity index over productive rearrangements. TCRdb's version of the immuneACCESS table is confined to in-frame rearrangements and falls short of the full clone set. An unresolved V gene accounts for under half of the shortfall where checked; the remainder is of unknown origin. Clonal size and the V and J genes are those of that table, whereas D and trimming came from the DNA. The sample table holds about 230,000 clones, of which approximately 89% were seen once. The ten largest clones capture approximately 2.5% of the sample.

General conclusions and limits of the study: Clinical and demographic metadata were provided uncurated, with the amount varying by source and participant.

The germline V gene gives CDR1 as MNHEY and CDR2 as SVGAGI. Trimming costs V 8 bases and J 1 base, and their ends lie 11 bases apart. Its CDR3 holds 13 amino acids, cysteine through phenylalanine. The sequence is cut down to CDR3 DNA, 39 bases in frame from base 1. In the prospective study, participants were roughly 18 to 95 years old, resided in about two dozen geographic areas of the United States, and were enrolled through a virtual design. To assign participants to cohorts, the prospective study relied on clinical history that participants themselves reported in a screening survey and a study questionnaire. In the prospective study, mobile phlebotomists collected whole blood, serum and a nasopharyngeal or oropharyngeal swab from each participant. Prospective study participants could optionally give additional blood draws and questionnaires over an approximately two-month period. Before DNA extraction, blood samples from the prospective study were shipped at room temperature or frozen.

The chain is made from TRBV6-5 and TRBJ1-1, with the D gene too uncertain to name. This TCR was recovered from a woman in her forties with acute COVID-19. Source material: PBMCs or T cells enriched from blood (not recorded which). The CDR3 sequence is CASALEGNTEAFF. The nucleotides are TGTGCCAGCGCCCTCGAGGGGAACACTGAAGCTTTCTTT.